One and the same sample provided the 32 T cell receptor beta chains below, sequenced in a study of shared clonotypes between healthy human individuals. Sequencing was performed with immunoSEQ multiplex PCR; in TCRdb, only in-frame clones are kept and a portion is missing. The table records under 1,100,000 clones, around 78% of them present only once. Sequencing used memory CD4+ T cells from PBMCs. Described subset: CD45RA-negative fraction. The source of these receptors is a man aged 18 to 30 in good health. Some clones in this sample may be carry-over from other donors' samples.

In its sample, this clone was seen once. The CDR3 sequence: CASSSRERGKPHNEQFF. For the CDR3, the DNA is TGTGCCAGCAGCTCCCGGGAGCGGGGGAAACCCCACAATGAGCAGTTCTTC. The chain is built from TRBV7-3 and TRBJ2-1, with 8 bases fitting TRBD2. The CDR3 runs to 17 residues. Germline V CDR1 and CDR2: SGHTA, FQGTGA. The V and J ends lost 4 bases and 5 bases, in that order; junction bases with no gene match: 13.

The CDR3 coding sequence is TGTGCCAGCAGGGGTTTTTTAGCGGCAAAGAGCACAGATACGCAGTATTTT. This codes for CASRGFLAAKSTDTQYF. The chain is built from TRBV7-2 and TRBJ2-3; a weak D match, TRBD2 (6 bases). This CDR3 is built from 17 residues. Between the trimmed V and J ends, which lost 6 bases and 0 bases, there was a span of 19 bases. Germline V lookup: CDR1 SGHTA, CDR2 FQGNSA.

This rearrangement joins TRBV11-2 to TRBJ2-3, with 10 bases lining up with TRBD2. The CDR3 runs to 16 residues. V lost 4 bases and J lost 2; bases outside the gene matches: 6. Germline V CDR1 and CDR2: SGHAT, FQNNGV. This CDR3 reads CASSSTSGRVTDTQYF. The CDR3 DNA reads TGTGCCAGCAGCTCGACAAGCGGGAGGGTCACAGATACGCAGTATTTT. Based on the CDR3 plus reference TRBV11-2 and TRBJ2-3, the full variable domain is EAGVAQSPRYKIIEKRQSVAFWCNPISGHATLYWYQQILGQGPKLLIQFQNNGVVDDSQLPKDRFSAERLKGVDSTLKIQPAKLEDSAVYLCASSSTSGRVTDTQYFGPGTRLTVL.

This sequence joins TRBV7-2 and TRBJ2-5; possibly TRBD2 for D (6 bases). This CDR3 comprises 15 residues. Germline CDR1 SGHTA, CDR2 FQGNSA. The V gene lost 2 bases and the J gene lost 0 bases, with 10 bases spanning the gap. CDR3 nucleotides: TGTGCCAGCAGCTTAATGGCGGGGTACCAAGAGACCCAGTACTTC. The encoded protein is CASSLMAGYQETQYF.

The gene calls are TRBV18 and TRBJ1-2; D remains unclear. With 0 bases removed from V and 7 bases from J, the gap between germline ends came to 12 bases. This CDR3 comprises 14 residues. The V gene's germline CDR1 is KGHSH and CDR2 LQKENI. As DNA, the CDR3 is TGTGCCAGCTCACCACCGGGGATCGAAGGTGGCTACACCTTC. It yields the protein CASSPPGIEGGYTF.

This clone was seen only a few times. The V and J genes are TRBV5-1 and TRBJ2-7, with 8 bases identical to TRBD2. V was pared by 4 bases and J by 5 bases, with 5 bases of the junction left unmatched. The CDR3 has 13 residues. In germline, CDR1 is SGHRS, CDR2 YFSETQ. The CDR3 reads CASSIGTRNEQYF. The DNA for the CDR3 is TGCGCCAGCAGCATCGGGACTAGAAACGAGCAGTACTTC.

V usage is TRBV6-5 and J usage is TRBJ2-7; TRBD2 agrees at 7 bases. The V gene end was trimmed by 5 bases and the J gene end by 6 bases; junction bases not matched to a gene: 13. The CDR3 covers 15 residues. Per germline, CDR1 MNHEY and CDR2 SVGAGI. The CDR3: CASSRGVLWGGEQYF. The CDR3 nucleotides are TGTGCCAGCAGTAGAGGGGTCCTTTGGGGGGGCGAGCAGTACTTC.

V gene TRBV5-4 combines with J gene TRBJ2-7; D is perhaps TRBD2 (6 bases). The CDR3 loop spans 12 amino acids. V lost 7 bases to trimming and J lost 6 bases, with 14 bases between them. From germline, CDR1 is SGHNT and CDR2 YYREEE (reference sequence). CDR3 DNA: TGTGCCAGCCACCCCGTCGGGGGCGAGCAGTACTTC. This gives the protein CASHPVGGEQYF.

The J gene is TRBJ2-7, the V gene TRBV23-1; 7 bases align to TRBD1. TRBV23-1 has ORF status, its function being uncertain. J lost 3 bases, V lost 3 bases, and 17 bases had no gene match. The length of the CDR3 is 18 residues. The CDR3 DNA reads TGCGCCAGCAGTCACAGGGGACAGAGCCTCACTGACGTCTACGAGCAGTACTTC. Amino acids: CASSHRGQSLTDVYEQYF.

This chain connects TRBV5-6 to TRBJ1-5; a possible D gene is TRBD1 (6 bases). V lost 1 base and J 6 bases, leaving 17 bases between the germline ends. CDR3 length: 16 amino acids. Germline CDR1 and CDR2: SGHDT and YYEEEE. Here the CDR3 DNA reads TGTGCCAGCAGCTTGTATCAGCGGGGGGCGAGTCAGCCCCAGCATTTT. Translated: CASSLYQRGASQPQHF.

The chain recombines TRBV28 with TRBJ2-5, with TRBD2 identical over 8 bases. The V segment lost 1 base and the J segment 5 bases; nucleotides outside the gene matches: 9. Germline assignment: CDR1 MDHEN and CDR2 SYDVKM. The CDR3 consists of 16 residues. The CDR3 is CASSLFGRAFSETQYF. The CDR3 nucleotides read TGTGCCAGCAGTTTATTCGGGAGGGCCTTCTCGGAGACCCAGTACTTC.

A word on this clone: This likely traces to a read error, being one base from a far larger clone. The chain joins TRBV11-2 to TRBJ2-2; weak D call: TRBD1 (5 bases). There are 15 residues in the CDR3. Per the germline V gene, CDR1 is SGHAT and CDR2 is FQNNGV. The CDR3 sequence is CTSSLGATNTGELFF. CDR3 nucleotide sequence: TGTACCAGCAGCTTAGGGGCGACGAACACCGGGGAGCTGTTTTTT.

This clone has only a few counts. CDR3 sequence reads: CAWSELRLAGQYEQYF. The CDR3 bases are TGTGCCTGGAGCGAGCTTCGGCTAGCGGGACAGTACGAGCAGTACTTC. The V call is TRBV30, the J call TRBJ2-7; 9 bases agree with TRBD2. The CDR3 is 16 residues long. Germline loops: CDR1 GTSNPN, CDR2 SVGIG (reference sequence). V dropped 3 bases and J dropped 4; count of bases not matched to a gene: 13.

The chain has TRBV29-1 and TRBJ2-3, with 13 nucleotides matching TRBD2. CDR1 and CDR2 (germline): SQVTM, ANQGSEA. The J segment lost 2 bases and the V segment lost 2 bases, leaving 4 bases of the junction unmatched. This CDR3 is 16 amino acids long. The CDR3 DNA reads TGCAGCGTTGAAAAGGGACTAGCGGGATACACAGATACGCAGTATTTT. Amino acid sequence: CSVEKGLAGYTDTQYF.

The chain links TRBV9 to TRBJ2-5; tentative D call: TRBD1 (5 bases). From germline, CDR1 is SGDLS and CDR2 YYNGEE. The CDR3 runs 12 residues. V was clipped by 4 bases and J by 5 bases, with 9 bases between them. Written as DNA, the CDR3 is TGTGCCAGCAGCCAGGGTCGGGAGACCCAGTACTTC. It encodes CASSQGRETQYF.

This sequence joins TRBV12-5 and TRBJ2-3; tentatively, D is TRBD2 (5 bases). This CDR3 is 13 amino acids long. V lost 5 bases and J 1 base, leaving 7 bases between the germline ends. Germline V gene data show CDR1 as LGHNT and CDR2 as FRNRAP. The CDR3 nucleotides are TGTGCTAGTGGTAATAGCGGCACAGATACGCAGTATTTT. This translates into CASGNSGTDTQYF. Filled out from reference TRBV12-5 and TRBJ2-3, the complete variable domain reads DARVTQTPRHKVTEMGQEVTMRCQPILGHNTVFWYRQTMMQGLELLAYFRNRAPLDDSGMPKDRFSAEMPDATLATLKIQPSEPRDSAVYFCASGNSGTDTQYFGPGTRLTVL.

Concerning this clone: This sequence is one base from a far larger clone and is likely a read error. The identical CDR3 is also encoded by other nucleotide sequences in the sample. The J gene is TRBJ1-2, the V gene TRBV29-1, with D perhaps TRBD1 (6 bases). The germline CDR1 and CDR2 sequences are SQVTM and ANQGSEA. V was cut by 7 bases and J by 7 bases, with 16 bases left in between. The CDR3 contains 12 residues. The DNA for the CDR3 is TGCAGCGGTCGGCAGGGGAGGGGTGGCTACACCTTC. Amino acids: CSGRQGRGGYTF.

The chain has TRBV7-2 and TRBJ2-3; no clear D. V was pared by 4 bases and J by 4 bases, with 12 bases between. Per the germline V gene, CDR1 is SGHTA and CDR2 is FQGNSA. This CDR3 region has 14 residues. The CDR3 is CASSSALAADTQYF. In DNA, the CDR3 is TGTGCCAGCAGCTCAGCGTTGGCGGCAGATACGCAGTATTTT.

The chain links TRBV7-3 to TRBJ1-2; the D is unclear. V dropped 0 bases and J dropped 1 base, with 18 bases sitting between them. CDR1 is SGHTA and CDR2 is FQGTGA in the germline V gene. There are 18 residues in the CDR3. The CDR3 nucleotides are TGTGCCAGCAGCTTAACGTCCCTGGGTGCTCGCCGTAACTATGGCTACACCTTC. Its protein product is CASSLTSLGARRNYGYTF. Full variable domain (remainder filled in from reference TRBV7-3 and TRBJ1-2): GAGVSQTPSNKVTEKGKYVELRCDPISGHTALYWYRQSLGQGPEFLIYFQGTGAADDSGLPNDRFFAVRPEGSVSTLKIQRTERGDSAVYLCASSLTSLGARRNYGYTFGSGTRLTVV.

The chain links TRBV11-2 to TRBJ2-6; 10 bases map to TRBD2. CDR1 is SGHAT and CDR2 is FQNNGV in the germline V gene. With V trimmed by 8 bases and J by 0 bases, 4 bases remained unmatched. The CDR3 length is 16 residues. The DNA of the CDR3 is TGTGCCAGCGGGACTAGCGCCCCCTCTGGGGCCAACGTCCTGACTTTC. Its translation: CASGTSAPSGANVLTF.

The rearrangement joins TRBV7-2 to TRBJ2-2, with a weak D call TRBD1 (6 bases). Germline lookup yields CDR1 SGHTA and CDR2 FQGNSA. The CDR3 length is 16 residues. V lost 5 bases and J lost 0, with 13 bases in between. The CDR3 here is CASSQVTGTNTGELFF. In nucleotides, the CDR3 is TGTGCCAGCAGCCAGGTCACAGGGACGAACACCGGGGAGCTGTTTTTT.

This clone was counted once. The CDR3 region has the DNA TGTGCCAGCAGTGAACCAGGGGGCATCGAAAAACTGTTTTTT. It yields the protein CASSEPGGIEKLFF. The chain combines TRBV6-1 with TRBJ1-4; 8 positions match TRBD1. The CDR3 has 14 residues. Germline assignment: CDR1 MNHNS and CDR2 SASEGT. J gave up 8 bases and V 2 bases, and 4 bases lay outside the gene matches.

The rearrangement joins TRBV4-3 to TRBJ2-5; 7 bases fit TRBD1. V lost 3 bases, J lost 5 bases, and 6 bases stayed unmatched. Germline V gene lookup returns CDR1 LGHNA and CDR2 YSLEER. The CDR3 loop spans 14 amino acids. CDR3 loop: CASSQIQGIETQYF. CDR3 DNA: TGCGCCAGCAGCCAGATACAGGGGATTGAGACCCAGTACTTC.

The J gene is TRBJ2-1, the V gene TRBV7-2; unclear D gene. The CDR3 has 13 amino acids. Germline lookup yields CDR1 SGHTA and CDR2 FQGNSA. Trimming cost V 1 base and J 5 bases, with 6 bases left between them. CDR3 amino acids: CASSLGPNNEQFF. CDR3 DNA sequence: TGTGCCAGCAGCTTAGGGCCCAACAATGAGCAGTTCTTC.

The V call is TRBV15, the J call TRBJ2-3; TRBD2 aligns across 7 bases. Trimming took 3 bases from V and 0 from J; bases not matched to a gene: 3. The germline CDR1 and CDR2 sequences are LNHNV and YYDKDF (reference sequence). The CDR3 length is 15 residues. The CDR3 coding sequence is TGTGCCACCAGCAGGCTAGCGGCTAGCACAGATACGCAGTATTTT. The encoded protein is CATSRLAASTDTQYF.

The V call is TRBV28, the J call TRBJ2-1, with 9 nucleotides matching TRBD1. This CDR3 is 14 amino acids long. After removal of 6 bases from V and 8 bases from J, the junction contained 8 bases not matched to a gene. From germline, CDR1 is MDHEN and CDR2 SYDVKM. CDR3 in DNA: TGTGCCAGCAGGGTAACAGGGGGCGGAGATGAGCAGTTCTTC. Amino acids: CASRVTGGGDEQFF.

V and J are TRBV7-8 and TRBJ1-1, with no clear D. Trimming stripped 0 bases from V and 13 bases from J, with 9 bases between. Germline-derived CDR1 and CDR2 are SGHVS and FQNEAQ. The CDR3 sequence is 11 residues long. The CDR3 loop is CASSLASVVFF. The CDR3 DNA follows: TGTGCCAGCAGCTTAGCGTCTGTTGTTTTCTTT.

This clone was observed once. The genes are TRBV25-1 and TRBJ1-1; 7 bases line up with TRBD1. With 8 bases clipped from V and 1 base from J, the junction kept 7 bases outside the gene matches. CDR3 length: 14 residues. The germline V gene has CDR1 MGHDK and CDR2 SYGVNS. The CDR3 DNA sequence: TGTGCCAGCGCCACCAGGGGGAGGAACACTGAAGCTTTCTTT. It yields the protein CASATRGRNTEAFF.

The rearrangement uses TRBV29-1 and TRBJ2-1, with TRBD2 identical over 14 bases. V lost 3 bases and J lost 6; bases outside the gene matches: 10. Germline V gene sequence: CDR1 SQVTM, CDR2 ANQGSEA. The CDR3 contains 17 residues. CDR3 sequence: CSVEMGLAGDHGNEQFF. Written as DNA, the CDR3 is TGCAGCGTTGAGATGGGACTAGCGGGGGACCATGGCAATGAGCAGTTCTTC.

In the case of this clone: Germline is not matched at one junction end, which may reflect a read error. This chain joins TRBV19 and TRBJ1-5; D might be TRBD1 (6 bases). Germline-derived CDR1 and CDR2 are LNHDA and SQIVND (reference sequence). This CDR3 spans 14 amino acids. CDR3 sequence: CASSGGGRPYSPLF. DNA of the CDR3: TGTGCCAGTAGTGGAGGGGGGCGTCCTTACTCACCCCTCTTT. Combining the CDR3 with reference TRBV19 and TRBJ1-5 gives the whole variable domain DGGITQSPKYLFRKEGQNVTLSCEQNLNHDAMYWYRQDPGQGLRLIYYSQIVNDFQKGDIAEGYSVSREKKESFPLTVTSAQKNPTAFYLCASSGGGRPYSPLFGDGTRLSIL.

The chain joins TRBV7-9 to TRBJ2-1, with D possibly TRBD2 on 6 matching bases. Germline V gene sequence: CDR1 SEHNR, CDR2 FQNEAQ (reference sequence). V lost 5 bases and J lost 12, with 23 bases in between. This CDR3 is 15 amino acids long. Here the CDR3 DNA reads TGTGCCAGCAGCCCAAGAGTTGTCTCCCCGGGGGTGCAGTTCTTC. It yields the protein CASSPRVVSPGVQFF.

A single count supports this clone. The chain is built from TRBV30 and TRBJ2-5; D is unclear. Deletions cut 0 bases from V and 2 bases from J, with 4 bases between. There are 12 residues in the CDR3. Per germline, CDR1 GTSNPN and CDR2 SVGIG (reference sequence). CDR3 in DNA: TGTGCCTGGAGTGTTTTTCAAGAGACCCAGTACTTC. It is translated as CAWSVFQETQYF.